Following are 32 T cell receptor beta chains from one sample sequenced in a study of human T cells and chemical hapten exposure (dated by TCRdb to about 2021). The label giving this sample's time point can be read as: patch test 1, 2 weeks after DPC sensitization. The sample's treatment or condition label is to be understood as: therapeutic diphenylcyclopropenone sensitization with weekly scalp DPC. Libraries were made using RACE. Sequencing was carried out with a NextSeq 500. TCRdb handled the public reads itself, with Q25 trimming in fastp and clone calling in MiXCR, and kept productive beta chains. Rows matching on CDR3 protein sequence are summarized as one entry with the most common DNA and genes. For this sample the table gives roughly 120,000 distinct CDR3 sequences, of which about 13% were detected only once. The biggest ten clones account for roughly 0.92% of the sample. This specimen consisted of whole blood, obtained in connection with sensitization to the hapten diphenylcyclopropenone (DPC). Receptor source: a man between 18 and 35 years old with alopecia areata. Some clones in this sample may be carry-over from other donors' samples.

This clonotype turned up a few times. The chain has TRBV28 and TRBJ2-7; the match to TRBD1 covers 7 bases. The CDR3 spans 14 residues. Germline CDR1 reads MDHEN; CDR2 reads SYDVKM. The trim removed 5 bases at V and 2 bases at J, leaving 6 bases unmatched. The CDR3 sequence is CASSQTGRPYEQYF. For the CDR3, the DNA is TGTGCCAGCAGTCAGACAGGGCGTCCCTACGAGCAGTACTTC.

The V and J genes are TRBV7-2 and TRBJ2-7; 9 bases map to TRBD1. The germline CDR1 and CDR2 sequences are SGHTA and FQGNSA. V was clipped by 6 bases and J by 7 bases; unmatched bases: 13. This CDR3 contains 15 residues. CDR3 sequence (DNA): TGTGCCAGCAGTTTCCAACCGACAGGGGGGAAGGAGCAGTACTTC. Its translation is CASSFQPTGGKEQYF.

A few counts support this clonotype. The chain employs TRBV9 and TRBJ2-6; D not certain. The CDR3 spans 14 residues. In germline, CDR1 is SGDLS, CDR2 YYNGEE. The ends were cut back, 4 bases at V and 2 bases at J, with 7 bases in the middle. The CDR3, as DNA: TGTGCCAGCAGCCTCTCGACTGGGGCCAACGTCCTGACTTTC. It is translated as CASSLSTGANVLTF.

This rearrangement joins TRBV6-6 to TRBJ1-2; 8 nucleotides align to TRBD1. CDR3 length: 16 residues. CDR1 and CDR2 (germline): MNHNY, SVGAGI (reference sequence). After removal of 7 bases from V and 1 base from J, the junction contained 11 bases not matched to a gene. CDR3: CASTSSRTGFNYGYTF. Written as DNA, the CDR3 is TGTGCCAGCACTTCCTCACGGACAGGGTTTAACTATGGCTACACCTTC.

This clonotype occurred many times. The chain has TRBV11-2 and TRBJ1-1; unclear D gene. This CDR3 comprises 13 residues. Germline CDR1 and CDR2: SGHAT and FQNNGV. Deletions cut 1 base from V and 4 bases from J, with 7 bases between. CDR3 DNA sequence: TGTGCCAGCAGCTTAGGGGCGGGCACTGAAGCTTTCTTT. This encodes CASSLGAGTEAFF.

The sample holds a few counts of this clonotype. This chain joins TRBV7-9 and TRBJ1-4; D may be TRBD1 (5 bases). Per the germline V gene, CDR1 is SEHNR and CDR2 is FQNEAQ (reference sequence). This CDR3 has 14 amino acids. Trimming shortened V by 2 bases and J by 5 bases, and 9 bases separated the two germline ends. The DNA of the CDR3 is TGTGCCAGCAGCTTAAGTCCAGGGAATGAAAAACTGTTTTTT. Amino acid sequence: CASSLSPGNEKLFF.

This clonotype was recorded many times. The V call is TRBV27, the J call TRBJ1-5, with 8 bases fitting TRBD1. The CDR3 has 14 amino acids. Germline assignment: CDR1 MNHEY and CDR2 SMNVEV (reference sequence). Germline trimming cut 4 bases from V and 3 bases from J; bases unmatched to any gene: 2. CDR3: CASSWTGPNQPQHF. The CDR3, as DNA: TGTGCCAGCAGTTGGACAGGGCCCAATCAGCCCCAGCATTTT.

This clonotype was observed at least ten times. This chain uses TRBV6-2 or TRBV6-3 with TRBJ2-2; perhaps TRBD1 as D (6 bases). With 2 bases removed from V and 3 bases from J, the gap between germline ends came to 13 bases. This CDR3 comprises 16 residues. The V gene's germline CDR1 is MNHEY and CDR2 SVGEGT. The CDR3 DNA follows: TGTGCCAGCAGTTACCTTCAGGGGATATACACCGGGGAGCTGTTTTTT. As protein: CASSYLQGIYTGELFF.

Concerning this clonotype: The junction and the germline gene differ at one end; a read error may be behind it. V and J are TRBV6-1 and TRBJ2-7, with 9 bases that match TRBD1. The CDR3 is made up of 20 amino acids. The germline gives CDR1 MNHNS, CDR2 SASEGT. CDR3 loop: CASPETGTGFLRGLSFEQYF. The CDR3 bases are TGTGCCAGCCCAGAGACCGGGACAGGGTTTCTGCGGGGGCTTTCCTTCGAGCAGTACTTC.

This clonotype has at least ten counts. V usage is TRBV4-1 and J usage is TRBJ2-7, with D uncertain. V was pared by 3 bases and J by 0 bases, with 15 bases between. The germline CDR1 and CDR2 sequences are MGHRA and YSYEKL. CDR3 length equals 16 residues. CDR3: CASSHPTGFLSYEQYF. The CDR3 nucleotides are TGCGCCAGCAGCCACCCAACCGGGTTTCTCTCCTACGAGCAGTACTTC.

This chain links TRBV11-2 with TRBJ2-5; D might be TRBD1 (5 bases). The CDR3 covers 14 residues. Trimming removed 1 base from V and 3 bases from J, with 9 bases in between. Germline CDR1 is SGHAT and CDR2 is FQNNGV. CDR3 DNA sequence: TGTGCCAGCAGCTTAGTTTTAGGGGAAGAGACCCAGTACTTC. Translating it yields CASSLVLGEETQYF.

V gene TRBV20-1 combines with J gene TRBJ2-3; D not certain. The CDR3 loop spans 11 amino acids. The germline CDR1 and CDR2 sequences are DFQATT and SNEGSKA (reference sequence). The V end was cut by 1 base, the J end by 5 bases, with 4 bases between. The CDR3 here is CSARVVDTQYF. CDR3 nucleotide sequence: TGCAGTGCTAGAGTGGTAGATACGCAGTATTTT.

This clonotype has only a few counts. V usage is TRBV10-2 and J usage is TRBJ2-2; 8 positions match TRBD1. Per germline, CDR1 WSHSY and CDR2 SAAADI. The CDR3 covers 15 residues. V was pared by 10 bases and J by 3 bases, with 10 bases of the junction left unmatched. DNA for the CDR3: TGCGCCACCAGGTGGACAGGGTTGCACACCGGGGAGCTGTTTTTT. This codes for CATRWTGLHTGELFF.

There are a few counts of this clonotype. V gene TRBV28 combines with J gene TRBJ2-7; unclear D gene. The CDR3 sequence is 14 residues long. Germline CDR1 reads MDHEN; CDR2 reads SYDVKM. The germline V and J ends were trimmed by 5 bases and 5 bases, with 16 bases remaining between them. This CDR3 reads CASSKLTRTHEQYF. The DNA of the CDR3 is TGTGCCAGCAGTAAATTGACCAGAACCCACGAGCAGTACTTC.

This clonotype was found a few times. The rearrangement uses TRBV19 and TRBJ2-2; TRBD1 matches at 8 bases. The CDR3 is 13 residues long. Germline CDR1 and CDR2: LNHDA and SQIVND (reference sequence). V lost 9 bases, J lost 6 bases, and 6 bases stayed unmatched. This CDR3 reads CASRDRSSGELFF. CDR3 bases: TGTGCCAGCCGGGACAGGTCGTCCGGGGAGCTGTTTTTT.

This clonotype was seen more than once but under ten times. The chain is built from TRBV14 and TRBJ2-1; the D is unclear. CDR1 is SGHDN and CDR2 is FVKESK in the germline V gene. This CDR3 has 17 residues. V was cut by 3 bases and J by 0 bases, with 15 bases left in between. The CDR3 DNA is TGTGCCAGCAGCCATAGGGTCGCCGGTTTCTCCTACAATGAGCAGTTCTTC. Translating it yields CASSHRVAGFSYNEQFF.

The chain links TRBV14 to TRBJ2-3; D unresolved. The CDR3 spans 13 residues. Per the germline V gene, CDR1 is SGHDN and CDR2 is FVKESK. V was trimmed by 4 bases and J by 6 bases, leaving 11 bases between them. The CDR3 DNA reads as TGTGCCAGCAGCCTCAATCAATTGGATACGCAGTATTTT. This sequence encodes CASSLNQLDTQYF. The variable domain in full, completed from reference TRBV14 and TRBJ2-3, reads EAGVTQFPSHSVIEKGQTVTLRCDPISGHDNLYWYRRVMGKEIKFLLHFVKESKQDESGMPNNRFLAERTGGTYSTLKVQPAELEDSGVYFCASSLNQLDTQYFGPGTRLTVL.

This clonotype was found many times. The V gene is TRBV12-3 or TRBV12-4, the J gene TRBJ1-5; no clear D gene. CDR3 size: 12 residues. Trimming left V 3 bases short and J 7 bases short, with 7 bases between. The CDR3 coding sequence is TGTGCCAGCAGTTTTTTCCCCCAGCCCCAGCATTTT. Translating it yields CASSFFPQPQHF.

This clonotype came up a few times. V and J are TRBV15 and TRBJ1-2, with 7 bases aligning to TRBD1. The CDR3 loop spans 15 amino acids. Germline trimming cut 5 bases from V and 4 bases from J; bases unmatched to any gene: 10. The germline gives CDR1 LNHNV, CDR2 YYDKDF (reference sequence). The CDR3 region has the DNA TGTGCCACCAGCGCCCGACAGGGAACGCGCTATGGCTACACCTTC. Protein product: CATSARQGTRYGYTF.

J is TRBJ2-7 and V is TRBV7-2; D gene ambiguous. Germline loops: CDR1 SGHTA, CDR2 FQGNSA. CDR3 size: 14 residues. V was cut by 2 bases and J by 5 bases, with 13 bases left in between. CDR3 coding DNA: TGTGCCAGCAGCTTAAAAATATATATCGACGAGCAGTACGTC. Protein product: CASSLKIYIDEQYV.

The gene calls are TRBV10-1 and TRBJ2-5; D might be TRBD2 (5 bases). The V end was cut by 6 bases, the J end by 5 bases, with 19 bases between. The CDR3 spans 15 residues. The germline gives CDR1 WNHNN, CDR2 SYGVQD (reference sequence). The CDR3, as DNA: TGCGCCAGCAGCGATCAATTGGGCCCGGGGGAGACCCAGTACTTC. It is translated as CASSDQLGPGETQYF.

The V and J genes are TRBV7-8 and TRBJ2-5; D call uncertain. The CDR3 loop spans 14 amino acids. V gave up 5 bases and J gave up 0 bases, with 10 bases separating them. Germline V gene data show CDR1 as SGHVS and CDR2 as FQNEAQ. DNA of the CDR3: TGTGCCAGCAGCCCCTCCCCGGACCAAGAGACCCAGTACTTC. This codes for CASSPSPDQETQYF.

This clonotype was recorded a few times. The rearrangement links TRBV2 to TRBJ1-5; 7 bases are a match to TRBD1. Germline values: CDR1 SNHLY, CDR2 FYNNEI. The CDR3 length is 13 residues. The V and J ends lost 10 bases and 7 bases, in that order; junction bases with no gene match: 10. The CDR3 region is CATSTGLRQPQHF. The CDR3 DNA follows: TGTGCCACATCGACAGGGTTGAGGCAGCCCCAGCATTTT. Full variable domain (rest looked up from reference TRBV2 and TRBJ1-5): EPEVTQTPSHQVTQMGQEVILRCVPISNHLYFYWYRQILGQKVEFLVSFYNNEISEKSEIFDDQFSVERPDGSNFTLKIRSTKLEDSAMYFCATSTGLRQPQHFGDGTRLSIL.

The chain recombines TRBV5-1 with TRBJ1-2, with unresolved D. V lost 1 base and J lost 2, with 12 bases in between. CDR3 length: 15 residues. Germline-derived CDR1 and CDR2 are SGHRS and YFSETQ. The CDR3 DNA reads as TGCGCCAGCAGCTTGAGCGGCTCCACAAACTATGGCTACACCTTC. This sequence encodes CASSLSGSTNYGYTF.

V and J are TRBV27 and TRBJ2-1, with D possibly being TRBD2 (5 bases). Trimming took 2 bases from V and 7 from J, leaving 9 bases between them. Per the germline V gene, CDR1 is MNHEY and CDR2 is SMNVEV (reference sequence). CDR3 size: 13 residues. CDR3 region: CASSLAGVNEQFF. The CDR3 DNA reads TGTGCCAGCAGTTTAGCGGGTGTGAATGAGCAGTTCTTC.

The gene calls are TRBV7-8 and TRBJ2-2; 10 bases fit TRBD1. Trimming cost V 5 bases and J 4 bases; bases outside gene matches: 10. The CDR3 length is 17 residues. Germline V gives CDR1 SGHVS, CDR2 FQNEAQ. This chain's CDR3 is CASSPRPGTGVTGELFF. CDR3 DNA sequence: TGTGCCAGCAGCCCGAGACCCGGGACAGGGGTCACCGGGGAGCTGTTTTTT.

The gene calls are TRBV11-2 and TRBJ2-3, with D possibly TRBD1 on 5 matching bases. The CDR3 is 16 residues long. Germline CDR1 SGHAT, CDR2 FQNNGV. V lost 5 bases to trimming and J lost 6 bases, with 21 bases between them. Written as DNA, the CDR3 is TGTGCCAGCAGCCCACCCTGGACAAGTCCCGGGGATACGCAGTATTTT. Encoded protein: CASSPPWTSPGDTQYF.

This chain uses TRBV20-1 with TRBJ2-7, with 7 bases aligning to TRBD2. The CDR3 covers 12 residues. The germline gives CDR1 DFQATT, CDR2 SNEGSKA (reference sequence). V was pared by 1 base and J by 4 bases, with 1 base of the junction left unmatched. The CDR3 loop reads CSARGEGYEQYF. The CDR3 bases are TGCAGTGCTAGAGGGGAGGGTTACGAGCAGTACTTC.

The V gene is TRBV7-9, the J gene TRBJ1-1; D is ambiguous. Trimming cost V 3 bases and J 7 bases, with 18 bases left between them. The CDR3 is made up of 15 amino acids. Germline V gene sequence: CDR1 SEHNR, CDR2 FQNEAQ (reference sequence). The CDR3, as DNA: TGTGCCAGCAGCTTGGCCATGCCACAGAATATTGAAGCTTTCTTT. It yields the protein CASSLAMPQNIEAFF. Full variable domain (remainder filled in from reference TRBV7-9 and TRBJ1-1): DTGVSQNPRHKITKRGQNVTFRCDPISEHNRLYWYRQTLGQGPEFLTYFQNEAQLEKSRLLSDRFSAERPKGSFSTLEIQRTEQGDSAMYLCASSLAMPQNIEAFFGQGTRLTVV.

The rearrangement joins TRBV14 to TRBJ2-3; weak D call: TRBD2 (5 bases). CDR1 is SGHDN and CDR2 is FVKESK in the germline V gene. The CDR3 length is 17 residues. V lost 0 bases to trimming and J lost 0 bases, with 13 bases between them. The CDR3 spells CASSQDGLAYSTDTQYF. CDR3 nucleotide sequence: TGTGCCAGCAGCCAAGATGGGCTAGCTTACAGCACAGATACGCAGTATTTT.

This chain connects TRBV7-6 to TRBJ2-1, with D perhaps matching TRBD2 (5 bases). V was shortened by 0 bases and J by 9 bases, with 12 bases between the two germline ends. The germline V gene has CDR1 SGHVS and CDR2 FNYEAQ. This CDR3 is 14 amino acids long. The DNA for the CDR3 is TGTGCCAGCAGCTTAGCCCGGCCAGGAGGTGAGCAGTTCTTC. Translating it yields CASSLARPGGEQFF. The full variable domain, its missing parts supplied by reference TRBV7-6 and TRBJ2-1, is GAGVSQSPRYKVTKRGQDVALRCDPISGHVSLYWYRQALGQGPEFLTYFNYEAQQDKSGLPNDRFSAERPEGSISTLTIQRTEQRDSAMYRCASSLARPGGEQFFGPGTRLTVL.

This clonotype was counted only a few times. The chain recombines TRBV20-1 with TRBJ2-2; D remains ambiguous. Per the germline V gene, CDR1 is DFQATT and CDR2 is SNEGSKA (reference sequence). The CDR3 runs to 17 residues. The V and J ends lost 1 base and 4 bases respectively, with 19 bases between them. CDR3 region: CSARGLPLLKATGELFF. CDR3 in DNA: TGCAGTGCTAGAGGATTACCCCTCTTGAAAGCCACCGGGGAGCTGTTTTTT.